The 7 T cell receptor delta chains presented below share a single source sample, sequenced in a study of Vδ1+ human thymocytes. General study results and limits: Thymic TRG and TRD repertoires appeared highly polyclonal.

Sequences come from RNA converted to cDNA by reverse transcription. Pooled V-gene forward primers with one constant-region reverse primer generated the CDR3 amplicons by multiplex PCR. TCRdb redid the clone calls on the multiplex PCR reads with CATT. The sample includes about 55,000 delta-chain clones, less than 20% of them seen just once. What these receptors recognize is not known. Sequencing used Vdelta1+ gamma-delta thymocytes from the thymus. Subset in this sample: FACS-sorted CD3+ TCRalphabeta- TCRVdelta1+ TCRVdelta2- thymocytes. These receptors were taken from a boy under two years old who had congenital heart surgery.

This clone was picked up a small number of times. The chain combines TRDV1 with TRDJ1; D call uncertain. CDR3 length equals 17 residues. The germline gives CDR1 TSWWSYY, CDR2 QGS. V lost 1 base to trimming and J lost 0 bases, with 15 bases between them. CDR3 protein: CALGEPSRGPYTDKLIF. CDR3 in DNA: TGTGCTCTTGGGGAACCCTCCCGAGGACCTTACACCGATAAACTCATCTTT.

This clone was counted a few times. This sequence joins TRDV1 and TRDJ1, with TRDD3 matching over 13 bases. V dropped 1 base and J dropped 0; count of bases not matched to a gene: 11. Germline V lookup: CDR1 TSWWSYY, CDR2 QGS. The CDR3 is 20 amino acids. The CDR3 nucleotides read TGTGCTCTTGGGGAACCAGAGGGTACTGGGGGATACGCGCACACCGATAAACTCATCTTT. Translation gives CALGEPEGTGGYAHTDKLIF.

The chain combines TRDV1 with TRDJ1; 8 bases fit TRDD3. With V trimmed by 7 bases and J by 0 bases, 25 bases remained unmatched. There are 21 residues in the CDR3. Germline V lookup: CDR1 TSWWSYY, CDR2 QGS. CDR3 in DNA: TGTGCTCTTGCGATCCTACCTACGCGCAAATGGGGGATCCCGTACACCGATAAACTCATCTTT. This sequence encodes CALAILPTRKWGIPYTDKLIF.

The chain carries TRDV1 and TRDJ1; TRDD3 aligns across 9 bases. The CDR3 runs to 19 residues. V shed 5 bases, J shed 1 base, and the junction held 17 bases outside the gene matches. Germline CDR1 reads TSWWSYY; CDR2 reads QGS. The CDR3 is CALGPYGRGGGYSTDKLIF. CDR3 DNA sequence: TGTGCTCTTGGGCCCTACGGTCGGGGTGGGGGATATTCCACCGATAAACTCATCTTT.

V usage is TRDV1 and J usage is TRDJ1, with D possibly being TRDD3 (5 bases). This CDR3 is 18 amino acids long. Between the trimmed V and J ends, which lost 2 bases and 2 bases, there was a span of 21 bases. CDR1 and CDR2 (germline): TSWWSYY, QGS. This chain's CDR3 is CALGEIADPLRGTDKLIF. In DNA form, the CDR3 reads TGTGCTCTTGGGGAAATTGCCGACCCACTTCGGGGGACCGATAAACTCATCTTT.

This clone has more than one count but fewer than ten. This chain uses TRDV1 with TRDJ1; 9 bases match TRDD3. Per the germline V gene, CDR1 is TSWWSYY and CDR2 is QGS. Trimming at V came to 0 bases and at J to 3 bases, leaving 11 bases not matched to a gene. CDR3 length: 18 residues. The DNA for the CDR3 is TGTGCTCTTGGGGAACTTTCGCTAGAGGGGATACGGCCCGATAAACTCATCTTT. It translates to CALGELSLEGIRPDKLIF.

This clone turned up a few times. This rearrangement joins TRDV1 to TRDJ1; 10 bases map to TRDD3. The germline V gene encodes CDR1 TSWWSYY and CDR2 QGS. The V and J ends lost 1 base and 0 bases, in that order; junction bases with no gene match: 11. The CDR3 sequence is 19 residues long. CDR3 nucleotides: TGTGCTCTTGGGGAACCTTGGGGGATACCTAGCACGTACACCGATAAACTCATCTTT. It translates to CALGEPWGIPSTYTDKLIF.